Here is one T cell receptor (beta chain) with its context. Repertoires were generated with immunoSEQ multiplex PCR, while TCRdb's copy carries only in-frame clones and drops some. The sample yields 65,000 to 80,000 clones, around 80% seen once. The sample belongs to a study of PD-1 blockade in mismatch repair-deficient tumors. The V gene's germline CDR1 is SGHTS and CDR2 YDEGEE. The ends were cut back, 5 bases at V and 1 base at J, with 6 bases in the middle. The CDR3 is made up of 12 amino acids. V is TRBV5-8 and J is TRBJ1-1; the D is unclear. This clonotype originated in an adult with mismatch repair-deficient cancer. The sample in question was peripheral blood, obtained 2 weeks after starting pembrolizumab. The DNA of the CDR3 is TGTGCCAGCAGTTTTGGGAACACTGAAGCTTTCTTT. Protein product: CASSFGNTEAFF.